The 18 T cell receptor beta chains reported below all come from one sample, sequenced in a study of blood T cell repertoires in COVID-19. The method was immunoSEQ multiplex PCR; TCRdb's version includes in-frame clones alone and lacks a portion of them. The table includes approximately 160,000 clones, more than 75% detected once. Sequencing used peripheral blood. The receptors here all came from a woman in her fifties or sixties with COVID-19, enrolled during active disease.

CDR3 in amino acids: CAWNPGTTAMNTEAFF. CDR3 in DNA: TGTGCCTGGAACCCCGGGACAACGGCCATGAACACTGAAGCTTTCTTT. This chain uses TRBV30 with TRBJ1-1; weak D call: TRBD1 (6 bases). This CDR3 is 16 amino acids long. V lost 4 bases, J lost 0 bases, and 18 bases lay in between. Germline CDR1 GTSNPN, CDR2 SVGIG (reference sequence). Drawing the rest from reference TRBV30 and TRBJ1-1, the complete variable domain is SQTIHQWPATLVQPVGSPLSLECTVEGTSNPNLYWYRQAAGRGLQLLFYSVGIGQISSEVPQNLSASRPQDRQFILSSKKLLLSDSGFYLCAWNPGTTAMNTEAFFGQGTRLTVV.

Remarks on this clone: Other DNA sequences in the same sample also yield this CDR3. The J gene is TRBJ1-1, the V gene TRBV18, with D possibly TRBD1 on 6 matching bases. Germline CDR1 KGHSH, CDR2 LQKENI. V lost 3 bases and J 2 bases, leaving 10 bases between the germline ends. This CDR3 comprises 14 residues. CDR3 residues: CASSPNRENTEAFF. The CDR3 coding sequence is TGTGCCAGCTCACCCAACAGGGAAAACACTGAAGCTTTCTTT.

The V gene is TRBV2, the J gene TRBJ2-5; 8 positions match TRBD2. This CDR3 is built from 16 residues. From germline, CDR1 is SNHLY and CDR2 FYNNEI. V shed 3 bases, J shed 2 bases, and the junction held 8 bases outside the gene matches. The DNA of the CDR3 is TGTGCCAGCAGTGAGTGGGTTAGCGGGACACAAGAGACCCAGTACTTC. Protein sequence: CASSEWVSGTQETQYF. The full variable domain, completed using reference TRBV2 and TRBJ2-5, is EPEVTQTPSHQVTQMGQEVILRCVPISNHLYFYWYRQILGQKVEFLVSFYNNEISEKSEIFDDQFSVERPDGSNFTLKIRSTKLEDSAMYFCASSEWVSGTQETQYFGPGTRLLVL.

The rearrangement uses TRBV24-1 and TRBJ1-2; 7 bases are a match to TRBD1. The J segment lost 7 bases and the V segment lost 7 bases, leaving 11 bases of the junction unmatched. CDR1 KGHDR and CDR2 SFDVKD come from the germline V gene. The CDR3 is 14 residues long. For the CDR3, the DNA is TGTGCCACCAGAGGCACAGGGGAAAAGGCTGGCTACACCTTC. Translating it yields CATRGTGEKAGYTF.

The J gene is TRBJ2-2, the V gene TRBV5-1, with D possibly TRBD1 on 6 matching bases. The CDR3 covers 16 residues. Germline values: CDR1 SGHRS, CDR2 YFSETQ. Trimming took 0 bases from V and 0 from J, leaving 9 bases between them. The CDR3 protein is CASSLGDTTNTGELFF. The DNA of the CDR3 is TGCGCCAGCAGCTTGGGGGACACGACGAACACCGGGGAGCTGTTTTTT.

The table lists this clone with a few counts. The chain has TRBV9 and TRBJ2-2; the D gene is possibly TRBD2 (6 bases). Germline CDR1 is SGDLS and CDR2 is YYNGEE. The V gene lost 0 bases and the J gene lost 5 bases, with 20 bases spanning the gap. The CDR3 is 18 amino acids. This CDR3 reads CASSVVVNQWGGTGELFF. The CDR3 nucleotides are TGTGCCAGCAGCGTAGTCGTGAATCAGTGGGGAGGTACCGGGGAGCTGTTTTTT.

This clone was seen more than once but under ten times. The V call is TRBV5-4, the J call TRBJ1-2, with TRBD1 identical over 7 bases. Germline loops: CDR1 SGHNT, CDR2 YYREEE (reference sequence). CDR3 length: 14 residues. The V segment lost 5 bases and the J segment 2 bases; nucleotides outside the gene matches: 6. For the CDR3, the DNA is TGTGCCAGCAGTCCAGGGGGAAGAAACTATGGCTACACCTTC. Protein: CASSPGGRNYGYTF.

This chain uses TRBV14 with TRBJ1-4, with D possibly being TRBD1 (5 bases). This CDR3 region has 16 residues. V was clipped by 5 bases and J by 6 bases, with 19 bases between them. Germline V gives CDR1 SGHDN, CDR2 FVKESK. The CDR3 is CASSSMTWRGYEKLFF. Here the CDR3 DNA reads TGTGCCAGCAGCTCTATGACGTGGAGGGGATATGAAAAACTGTTTTTT.

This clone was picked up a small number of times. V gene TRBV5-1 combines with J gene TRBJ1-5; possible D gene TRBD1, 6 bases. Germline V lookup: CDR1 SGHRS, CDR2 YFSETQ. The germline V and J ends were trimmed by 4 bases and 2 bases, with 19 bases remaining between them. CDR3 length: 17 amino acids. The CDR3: CASSPGGGAVGNQPQHF. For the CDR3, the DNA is TGCGCCAGCAGCCCGGGAGGGGGTGCGGTCGGCAATCAGCCCCAGCATTTT.

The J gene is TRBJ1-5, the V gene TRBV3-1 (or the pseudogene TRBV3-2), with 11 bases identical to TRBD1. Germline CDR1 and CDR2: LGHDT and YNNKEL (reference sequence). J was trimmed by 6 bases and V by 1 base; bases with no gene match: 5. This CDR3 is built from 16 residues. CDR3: CASSQAGQGAGQPQHF. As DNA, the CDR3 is TGTGCCAGCAGCCAAGCTGGACAGGGGGCAGGTCAGCCCCAGCATTTT.

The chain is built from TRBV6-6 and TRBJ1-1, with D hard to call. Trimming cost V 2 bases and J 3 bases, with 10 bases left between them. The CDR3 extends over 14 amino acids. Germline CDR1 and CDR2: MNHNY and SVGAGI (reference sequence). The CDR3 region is CASSYRSRDTEAFF. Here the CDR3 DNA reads TGTGCCAGCAGTTACAGGAGCCGGGACACTGAAGCTTTCTTT.

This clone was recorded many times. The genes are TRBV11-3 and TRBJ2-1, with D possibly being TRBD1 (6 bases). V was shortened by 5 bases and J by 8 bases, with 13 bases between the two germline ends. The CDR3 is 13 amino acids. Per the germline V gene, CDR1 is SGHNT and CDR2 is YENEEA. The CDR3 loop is CASSLRGNDEQFF. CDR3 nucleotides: TGTGCCAGCAGCCTCAGGGGAAACGATGAGCAGTTCTTC. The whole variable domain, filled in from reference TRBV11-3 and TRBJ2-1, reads EAGVVQSPRYKIIEKKQPVAFWCNPISGHNTLYWYLQNLGQGPELLIRYENEEAVDDSQLPKDRFSAERLKGVDSTLKIQPAELGDSAVYLCASSLRGNDEQFFGPGTRLTVL.

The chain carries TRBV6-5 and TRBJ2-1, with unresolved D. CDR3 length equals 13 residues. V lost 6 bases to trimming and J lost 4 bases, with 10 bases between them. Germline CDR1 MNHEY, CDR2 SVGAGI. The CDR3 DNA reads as TGTGCCAGCAGGGCATCCAATTACAATGAGCAGTTCTTC. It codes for CASRASNYNEQFF.

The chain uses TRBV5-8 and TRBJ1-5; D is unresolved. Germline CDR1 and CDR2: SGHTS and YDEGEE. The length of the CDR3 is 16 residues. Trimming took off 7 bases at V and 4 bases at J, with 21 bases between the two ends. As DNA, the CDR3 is TGTGCCAGCCGCTCGCTTGTTGGACTCGGTAATCAGCCCCAGCATTTT. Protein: CASRSLVGLGNQPQHF.

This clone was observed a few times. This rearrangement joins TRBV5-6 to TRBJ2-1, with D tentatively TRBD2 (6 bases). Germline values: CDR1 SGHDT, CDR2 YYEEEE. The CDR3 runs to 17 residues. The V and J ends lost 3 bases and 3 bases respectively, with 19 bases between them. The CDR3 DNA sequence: TGTGCCAGCAGCTCCCTTCCTAGCGCCACTATCTACAATGAGCAGTTCTTC. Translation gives CASSSLPSATIYNEQFF.

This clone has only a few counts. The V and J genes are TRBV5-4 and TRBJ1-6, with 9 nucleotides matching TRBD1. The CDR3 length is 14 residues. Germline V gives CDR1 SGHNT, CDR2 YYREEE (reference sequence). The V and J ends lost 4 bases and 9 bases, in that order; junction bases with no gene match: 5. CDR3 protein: CASSTRQGGSPLHF. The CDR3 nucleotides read TGTGCCAGCAGCACCCGACAGGGGGGTTCACCCCTCCACTTT.

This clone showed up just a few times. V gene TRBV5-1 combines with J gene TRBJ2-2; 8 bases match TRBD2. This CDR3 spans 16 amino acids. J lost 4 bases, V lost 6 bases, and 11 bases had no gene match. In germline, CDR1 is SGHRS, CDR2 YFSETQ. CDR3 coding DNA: TGCGCCAGCAACCCCCAAGCGGGAGCAGGCACCGGGGAGCTGTTTTTT. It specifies CASNPQAGAGTGELFF.

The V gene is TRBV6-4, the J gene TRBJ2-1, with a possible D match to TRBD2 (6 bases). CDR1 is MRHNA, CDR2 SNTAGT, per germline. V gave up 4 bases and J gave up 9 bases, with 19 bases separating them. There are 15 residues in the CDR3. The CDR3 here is CASSAGLPGSGEQFF. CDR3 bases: TGTGCCAGCAGTGCGGGACTCCCGGGGTCAGGTGAGCAGTTCTTC.